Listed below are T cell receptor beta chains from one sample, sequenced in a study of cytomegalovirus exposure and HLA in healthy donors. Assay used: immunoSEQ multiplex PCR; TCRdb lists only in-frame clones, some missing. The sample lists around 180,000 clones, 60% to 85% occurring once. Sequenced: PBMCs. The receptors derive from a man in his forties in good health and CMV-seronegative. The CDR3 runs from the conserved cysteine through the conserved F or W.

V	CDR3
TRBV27	CASTTIRGDLQNTGELFF
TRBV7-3	CASSLGRNFEAFF
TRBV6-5	CASSNDRGRDGELFF
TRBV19	CASSSGGSTEAFF
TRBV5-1	CASSLVLDNEQFF
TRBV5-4	CASSAGQGTDTQYF
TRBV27	CASSLSYYTGELFF
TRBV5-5	CASSYKVGQGSYSPLHF
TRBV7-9	CASSAGQGTEAFF
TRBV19	CASSITPDRTYTQYF
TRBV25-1	CASSPRASGETQYF
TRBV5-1	CASRPGGLTRTDTQYF
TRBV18	CASSFGQGGAYEQYF
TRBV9	CASSPTSGQETQYF
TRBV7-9	CASSLADLTGLNEQFF
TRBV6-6	CASSTPGQGTPGYF
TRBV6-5	CASRRTLNTEAFF
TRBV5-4	CASKWTGAYSSTDTQYF
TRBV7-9	CASTLEVLDQETQYF
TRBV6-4	CASSLFQGWPEAFF
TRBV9	CASNKRTGGNYGYTF
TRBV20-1	CSARGNTEAFF
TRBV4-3	CASSQDWRGNQPQHF
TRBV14	CASSQDRNYGYTF
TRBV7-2	CASSPSSSENEQFF
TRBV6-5	CASTLTETGELFF
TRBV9	CASRVHRDRGIQETQYF
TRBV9	CASSSHAEESGNTIYF
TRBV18	CASSPGEEGYTF
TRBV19	CASMGREPRYEQYF
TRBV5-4	CASSIEREQFF
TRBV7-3	CASSLSAGAVEQFF
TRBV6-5	CASSYSRTGTGYTF
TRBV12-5	CASGASGGTDTQYF
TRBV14	CASSRRSAGSQETQYF
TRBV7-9	CAIEPDGNEQFF
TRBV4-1	CASSQDAGAQTDTQYF
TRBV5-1	CASSRGQGAKETQYF
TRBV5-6	CASSPGQNYEQYF